This T cell receptor beta chain was sequenced in a study of neurological immune-mediated disorders (dated by TCRdb to the late 2010s). Broadly, across the study: Of the approximately 34 multiple sclerosis patients, about 31 had relapsing-remitting MS and 3 had secondary progressive MS. The roughly 100 TCR-beta libraries included longitudinal samples, technical triplicates and paired sorted CD4+ and CD8+ T-cell subsets alongside PBMC samples. The cohort was made up of 60 to 75 subjects, consisting of 14 HAM/TSP patients, about 34 multiple sclerosis patients and around 20 healthy controls. Peripheral blood TCR-beta repertoires from HTLV-I-associated myelopathy (HAM/TSP) patients, multiple sclerosis patients and healthy controls were compared by UMI-based sequencing. The paper as a whole reports these results and caveats: Phylogenetic analysis grouped repertoires from 18 of 34 MS patients into a cluster of related CDR3 sequences, suggesting a possible repertoire-level signature. No clinical or MRI features were associated with the MS cluster, and the authors said that larger cohorts are needed. No identical CDR3 amino acid sequences were found to be shared among expanded clones across subjects, suggesting that TCR-beta repertoires were private in all groups. The highest TCR clonal expansion was observed in HAM/TSP patients, whereas the lowest was observed in MS patients, even when compared with healthy controls.

cDNA was synthesized by template-switch 5'RACE using a primer with a 10-nucleotide random unique molecular identifier that tagged each TCR transcript. Over 190 million TCR-beta sequences, covering 15-18 subjects, were produced in each sequencing run. The RNeasy kit was used to extract total RNA. The KAPA Real-time Library Amplification kit was used to amplify TCR-beta VDJ regions with primers targeting the TCR constant region and the 5'RACE anchor. Sample indexes and Illumina adaptors were added in a first PCR, and a second PCR then increased library yield. After purification with Ampure beads, the TCR product of roughly 650 bp was size-selected on a 2% E-gel SizeSelection system. Library quality was checked on a Bioanalyzer, concentration was measured with Qubit, and libraries were quantified with the Kapa Library Quantification kit before pooling. An Illumina HiSeq 2500 sequenced the libraries paired-end 2 x 150 bp. To increase sequence diversity, about 23-30% phiX was spiked into each library pool. Concerning the study's data processing: The UMI-based MiGEC pipeline processed quality-filtered reads and removed over 85% of raw TCR sequences during error correction. IMGT germline references were used for alignment of VDJ genes, and clonotypes were defined by a unique CDR3 amino acid sequence together with V-J genes. Clonal expansion, Shannon diversity and CDR3 relatedness (CalcPairwiseDistances, ClusterSamples) were evaluated with VDJtools, and phylogenetic trees were built with CLCbio workbench. Using coefficient-of-variation modelling across technical triplicates, the study counted a clone as expanded if it had at least 8 unique UMIs. The public reads were quality trimmed at Q25 with fastp and then assembled into clones with MiXCR by TCRdb, keeping productive beta chains. Rows are combined by CDR3 protein, so each entry shows the most common genes and DNA. What appears here as the V and J calls and clone size reflects TCRdb's work, not the paper's. The sample table lists 90,000 to 100,000 distinct CDR3 sequences, 3% to 4% of them with a count of one. The top ten clones comprise 6% of the sample.

Unsorted PBMC libraries were generated from 2 million PBMCs stored in RNAlater at -80 °C until RNA extraction. Multiple sclerosis patients were enrolled in a US clinical protocol under which disease progression was evaluated by magnetic resonance imaging. PBMCs were separated from peripheral blood using Ficoll-Hypaque density gradient centrifugation and then cryopreserved in liquid nitrogen. The CDR3 numbers 14 residues from cysteine through phenylalanine. The entry retains the CDR3 DNA only, 42 bases that are in frame from base 1. Via the germline V gene, CDR1 is MGHDK and CDR2 SYGVNS. V drops 2 bases and J drops 1 base, leaving 9 bases in between. The table lists this clonotype with a few counts. This clone's antigen is unknown. The input lacks base qualities; no much larger clone sits a single base away.

Input material: PBMCs. The rearrangement joined TRBV25-1 to TRBJ2-7, with no confident D gene call. This clonotype originated in a woman under 30 with multiple sclerosis. The nucleotide sequence reads TGTGCCAGCAGTGAAGGGCAGATATCCTACGAGCAGTACTTC. It codes for CASSEGQISYEQYF.